Below are 6 T cell receptor beta chains sequenced from a single sample in a study of T cell responses to AZD1222 COVID-19 vaccine. The table came from immunoSEQ multiplex PCR; TCRdb's copy has only in-frame clones and leaves some out. The table includes some 140,000 clones, approximately 84% detected once. The source was peripheral blood, collected on day 0 of AZD1222 vaccination. Receptors originate from an adult in good health.

The rearrangement links TRBV19 to TRBJ1-5; 12 bases line up with TRBD1. Per germline, CDR1 LNHDA and CDR2 SQIVND (reference sequence). The CDR3 runs 16 residues. Trimming cost V 8 bases and J 9 bases; bases outside gene matches: 14. This CDR3 is CASRSPGQGAEGPQHF. The CDR3 region has the DNA TGTGCCAGTCGATCTCCGGGACAGGGGGCAGAGGGGCCCCAGCATTTT.

This clone was seen a single time. The rearrangement links TRBV6-6 to TRBJ1-5; D gene unclear. Trimming cost V 0 bases and J 4 bases, with 7 bases left between them. Germline CDR1 is MNHNY and CDR2 is SVGAGI (reference sequence). There are 14 residues in the CDR3. The CDR3 sequence: CASSYSNRNQPQHF. The DNA of the CDR3 is TGTGCCAGCAGTTACTCGAACAGAAATCAGCCCCAGCATTTT.

The CDR3 protein is CASSLRLMRSRGYNSPLHF. CDR3 sequence (DNA): TGTGCCAGCAGCTTAAGGTTGATGAGGTCTCGGGGGTATAATTCACCCCTCCACTTT. This chain links TRBV5-6 with TRBJ1-6, with D maybe TRBD1 (5 bases). Trimming removed 2 bases at V and 4 bases at J, with 22 bases between. Germline lookup yields CDR1 SGHDT and CDR2 YYEEEE. The CDR3 covers 19 residues.

The rearrangement links TRBV19 to TRBJ1-2, with D possibly TRBD1 on 6 matching bases. Germline CDR1 is LNHDA and CDR2 is SQIVND (reference sequence). The CDR3 sequence is 15 residues long. Trimming took 6 bases from V and 4 from J, leaving 18 bases between them. For the CDR3, the DNA is TGTGCCAGTAGCACCGGGACAAGCACGACCTATGGCTACACCTTC. As protein: CASSTGTSTTYGYTF.

The V call is TRBV28, the J call TRBJ1-2; D is perhaps TRBD1 (6 bases). The CDR3 contains 13 residues. Trimming took off 10 bases at V and 8 bases at J, with 20 bases between the two ends. Germline-derived CDR1 and CDR2 are MDHEN and SYDVKM. The CDR3, as DNA: TGTGCCATCGAAACAGGGAGATCGGGGGGCTACACCTTC. Its protein product is CAIETGRSGGYTF.

J is TRBJ1-2 and V is TRBV30; D possibly corresponds to TRBD1 (6 bases). Germline V CDR1 and CDR2: GTSNPN, SVGIG (reference sequence). Trimming stripped 8 bases from V and 6 bases from J, with 13 bases between. This CDR3 has 11 amino acids. The CDR3 bases are TGTGCCACAACAGGGATGAATGGCTACACCTTC. The encoded protein is CATTGMNGYTF.